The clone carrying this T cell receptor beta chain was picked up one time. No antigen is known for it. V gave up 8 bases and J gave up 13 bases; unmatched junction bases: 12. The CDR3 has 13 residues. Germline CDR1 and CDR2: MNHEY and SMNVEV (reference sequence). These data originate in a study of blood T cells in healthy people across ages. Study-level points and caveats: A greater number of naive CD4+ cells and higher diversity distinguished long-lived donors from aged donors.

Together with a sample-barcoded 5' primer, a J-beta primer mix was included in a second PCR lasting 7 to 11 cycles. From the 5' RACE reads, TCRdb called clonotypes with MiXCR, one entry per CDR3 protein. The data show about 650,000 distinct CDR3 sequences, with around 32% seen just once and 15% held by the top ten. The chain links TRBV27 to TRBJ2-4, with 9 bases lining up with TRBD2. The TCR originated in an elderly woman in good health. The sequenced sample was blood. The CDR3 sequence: CASGAGGPIEQYF. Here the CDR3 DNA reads TGTGCCAGCGGCGCGGGAGGGCCTATAGAGCAGTACTTC.